The rows below give T cell receptor beta chains drawn from one sample of a study of T cell responses to AZD1222 COVID-19 vaccine. The method was immunoSEQ multiplex PCR; TCRdb's version includes in-frame clones alone and lacks a portion of them. This sample has some 140,000 clones, with about 90% found just once. The sample was peripheral blood, taken on day 0 of AZD1222 vaccination. These receptors all come from an adult in good health. CDR3s include the opening cysteine and the closing phenylalanine or tryptophan. D genes are given only for firm matches. A row's size may be missing; if present it is once, few, many or a size class.

d_call,j_call,clone_size,v_call,cdr3_nt,cdr3_aa
TRBD1,TRBJ1-5,-,TRBV19,TGTGCCAGTAGTTTTGAGGGGGCAAGCAATCAGCCCCAGCATTTT,CASSFEGASNQPQHF
TRBD1,TRBJ2-2,-,TRBV27,TGTGCCAGCAGTCCAACCGGGACAGGTTACACCGGGGAGCTGTTTTTT,CASSPTGTGYTGELFF
TRBD1,TRBJ1-2,-,TRBV4-2,TGTGCCAGCAGCCAAGCTGACAGGGGAGGTTATGGCTACACCTTC,CASSQADRGGYGYTF
-,TRBJ2-5,few,TRBV7-9,TGTGCCAGCAGCTTAATGGGATCAGAGGCGGAGACCCAGTACTTC,CASSLMGSEAETQYF
TRBD2,TRBJ2-1,-,TRBV19,TGTGCCAGTAGTTTGGCGGGAGGGCCACTAGGCGAGCAGTTCTTC,CASSLAGGPLGEQFF
-,TRBJ2-1,-,TRBV5-1,TGCGCCAGCAGCCCAGGGACTTCCGATGAGCAGTTCTTC,CASSPGTSDEQFF
TRBD1,TRBJ2-7,-,TRBV7-8,TGTGCCAGCAGCTTGACAGGGGGCTTCGACGAGCAGTACTTC,CASSLTGGFDEQYF
TRBD2,TRBJ2-1,-,TRBV11-2,TGTGCCAGCAGCTTCTGGCGGGAGCACGATGAGCAGTTCTTC,CASSFWREHDEQFF
TRBD2,TRBJ2-5,-,TRBV24-1,TGTGCCACCAGTGATTTAGGGCGACTAGCGGGTAGACAAGAGACCCAGTACTTC,CATSDLGRLAGRQETQYF
-,TRBJ2-1,-,TRBV19,TGTGCCACTCGAGAGGGGCGGTTAGTGGTCTTC,CATREGRLVVF
-,TRBJ1-2,-,TRBV19,TGTGCCAGTAGTAATACAGGGCATGGCTACACCTTC,CASSNTGHGYTF
-,TRBJ2-5,-,TRBV6-6,TGTGCCAGCAGCCTGGCCAGGAGTCAAGAGACCCAGTACTTC,CASSLARSQETQYF
-,TRBJ1-5,-,TRBV4-1,TGCGCCAGCAGCCAAGATTTGATCCGTACGGAGGGCAATCAGCCCCAGCATTTT,CASSQDLIRTEGNQPQHF
-,TRBJ2-5,-,TRBV29-1,TGCAGCGTTGAATGGGGCGGGGAGACCCAGTACTTC,CSVEWGGETQYF
-,TRBJ1-3,-,TRBV7-2,TGTGCCAGCAGCTTAAGGTGGGGCTCGTCCGCTGGAAACACCATATATTTT,CASSLRWGSSAGNTIYF
-,TRBJ1-1,-,TRBV9,TGTGCCAGCAGCCCATACTCTAGGGGGAACACTGAAGCTTTCTTT,CASSPYSRGNTEAFF
-,TRBJ1-4,-,TRBV24-1,TGTGCCACCAGTGATTCTCTAGGAGGAAAACTGTTTTTT,CATSDSLGGKLFF
TRBD2,TRBJ2-5,-,TRBV28,TGTGCCAGCAGTTTAACTAGCGTAGGGGAGACCCAGTACTTC,CASSLTSVGETQYF
-,TRBJ1-1,-,TRBV5-1,TGCGCCAGCAGCTTGTTTGTGTTAAACACTGAAGCTTTCTTT,CASSLFVLNTEAFF
-,TRBJ2-7,-,TRBV7-9,TGTGCCAGCAGCTTAGCGGAGGGTGGCTACGAGCAGTACTTC,CASSLAEGGYEQYF
TRBD1,TRBJ1-1,-,TRBV27,TGTGCCAGCAGTTGGACAGGCTTGAACACTGAAGCTTTCTTT,CASSWTGLNTEAFF
TRBD1,TRBJ2-7,once,TRBV11-2,TGTGCCAGCAGCTTGGCCGGGACAGGGTCCTACGAGCAGTACTTC,CASSLAGTGSYEQYF
TRBD1,TRBJ2-3,-,TRBV29-1,TGCAGCGCTGGGACGATCGGACAGGGGGCGTTTACAGATACGCAGTATTTT,CSAGTIGQGAFTDTQYF
-,TRBJ1-5,-,TRBV19,TGTGCCAGTAGTATCTTTAACGGGGCAGTGGACCAGCCCCAGCATTTT,CASSIFNGAVDQPQHF
TRBD2,TRBJ2-1,-,TRBV3-1/TRBV3-2,TGTGCCAGCAGCCTCCGGGGGGTCAATGAGCAGTTCTTC,CASSLRGVNEQFF
TRBD1,TRBJ1-3,-,TRBV13,TGTGCCAGCAGCCAATTTCCGGGACAGGGCCCCTCTGGAAACACCATATATTTT,CASSQFPGQGPSGNTIYF
-,TRBJ1-2,-,TRBV28,TGTGCCAGCAGTTTATCGGGGACTACCCAGTTTGGCTACACCTTC,CASSLSGTTQFGYTF
-,TRBJ1-1,-,TRBV3-1/TRBV3-2,TGTGCCAGCAGCCCTACCTACAGGGTATTGAACACTGAAGCTTTCTTT,CASSPTYRVLNTEAFF
-,TRBJ2-7,once,TRBV28,TGTGCCAGCAGGAGAGGATACGAGCAGTACTTC,CASRRGYEQYF
TRBD1,TRBJ1-6,-,TRBV10-3,TGTGCCATCAGGGGGGACAGCCCTAATTCACCCCTCCACTTT,CAIRGDSPNSPLHF
-,TRBJ1-4,-,TRBV19,TGTGCCAGTAGAGGGACTGCTCATGAAAAACTGTTTTTT,CASRGTAHEKLFF
-,TRBJ2-1,-,TRBV29-1,TGCAGCGTTGAAGGGGGGGACATCTACAATGAGCAGTTCTTC,CSVEGGDIYNEQFF
TRBD2,TRBJ2-7,once,TRBV7-9,TGTGCCAGCAGCTCTCCGGAGACTAGCGCGATTCCTCTCCTCTACGAGCAGTACTTC,CASSSPETSAIPLLYEQYF
-,TRBJ2-3,-,TRBV6-5,TGTGCCAGCAGTTTTGCGAGGAGGCGGGCAGATACGCAGTATTTT,CASSFARRRADTQYF
-,TRBJ2-3,once,TRBV4-1,TGCGCCAGCAGCCAAGGGGGGGCTACTAGCACAGATACGCAGTATTTT,CASSQGGATSTDTQYF
TRBD2,TRBJ2-5,-,TRBV7-3,TGTGCCAGCAGCCGTAGCGGGAGTGGAGAGACCCAGTACTTC,CASSRSGSGETQYF
-,TRBJ2-7,once,TRBV12-3/TRBV12-4,TGTGCCAGCAGTTTACCGGGACGCGAGCAGTACTTC,CASSLPGREQYF
-,TRBJ1-1,-,TRBV5-1,TGCGCCAGCAGCGTGGGGCGGGGTGGGAAAGCTTTCTTT,CASSVGRGGKAFF
-,TRBJ2-7,-,TRBV29-1,TGCAGCGTTTCACTGTCCTACGAGCAGTACTTC,CSVSLSYEQYF
-,TRBJ2-5,-,TRBV30,TGTGCCTGGGCCCCGACCGGGCTCCAAGAGACCCAGTACTTC,CAWAPTGLQETQYF
-,TRBJ2-1,-,TRBV6-2/TRBV6-3,TGTGCCAGCAGTTACAAAGTGGGAGGTTCCGGTGAGCAGTTCTTC,CASSYKVGGSGEQFF
TRBD2,TRBJ2-1,-,TRBV27,TGTGCCAGCAGTTTGGGGACTAGCGGGACTCTTAATGAGCAGTTCTTC,CASSLGTSGTLNEQFF
TRBD1,TRBJ2-7,-,TRBV30,TGTGCCTGGAATAGGGACAGCTACGAGCAGTACTTC,CAWNRDSYEQYF
TRBD2,TRBJ2-1,-,TRBV9,TGTGCCAGCAACTCCCTTGGACTAGCGGGAGCTAACGAGCAGTTCTTC,CASNSLGLAGANEQFF
-,TRBJ1-1,-,TRBV28,TGTGCCAGCAGTTTTCTTCCGGGCAGTATAAACACTGAAGCTTTCTTT,CASSFLPGSINTEAFF
TRBD1,TRBJ1-1,-,TRBV19,TGTGCCAGTAGTGCAAGGGGGCGGGCTATTGAAGCTTTCTTT,CASSARGRAIEAFF
TRBD2,TRBJ2-7,-,TRBV19,TGTGCCAGTAGTACTGGACTAGCGGGAGGGATGGGAGAGCAGTACTTC,CASSTGLAGGMGEQYF
-,TRBJ2-7,-,TRBV7-9,TGTGCCAGCAGCCTCAGGGTAGGTGAGCAGTACTTC,CASSLRVGEQYF
-,TRBJ2-7,-,TRBV7-9,TGTGCCAGCAGCAAAAATCGGGCTAGTCGACGGGATCACGAGCAGTACTTC,CASSKNRASRRDHEQYF
-,TRBJ1-2,-,TRBV10-2,TGCGCCAGCAGTGATGGGCTGTCCCGTGGCTACACCTTC,CASSDGLSRGYTF
-,TRBJ1-2,-,TRBV4-3,TGCGCCAGCAGCCAAGACCGGGAAATTTCTAACTATGGCTACACCTTC,CASSQDREISNYGYTF
TRBD2,TRBJ2-2,-,TRBV30,TGTGCCTGGAGTGGACTAGCGGGAGACACCGGGGAGCTGTTTTTT,CAWSGLAGDTGELFF